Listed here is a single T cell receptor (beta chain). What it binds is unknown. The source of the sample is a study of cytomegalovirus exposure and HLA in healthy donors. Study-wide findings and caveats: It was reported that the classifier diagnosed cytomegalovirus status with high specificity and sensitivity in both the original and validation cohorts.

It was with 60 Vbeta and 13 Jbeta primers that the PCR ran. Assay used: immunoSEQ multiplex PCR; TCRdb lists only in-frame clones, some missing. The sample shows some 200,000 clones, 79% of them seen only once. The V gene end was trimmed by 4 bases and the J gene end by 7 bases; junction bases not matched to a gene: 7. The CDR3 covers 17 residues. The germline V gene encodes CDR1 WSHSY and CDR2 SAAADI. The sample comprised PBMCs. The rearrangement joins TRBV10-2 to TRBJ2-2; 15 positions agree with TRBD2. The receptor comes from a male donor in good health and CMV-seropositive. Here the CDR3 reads CASSVGLAGGRGGELFF. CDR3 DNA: TGCGCCAGCAGTGTTGGACTAGCGGGGGGGCGAGGCGGGGAGCTGTTTTTT.